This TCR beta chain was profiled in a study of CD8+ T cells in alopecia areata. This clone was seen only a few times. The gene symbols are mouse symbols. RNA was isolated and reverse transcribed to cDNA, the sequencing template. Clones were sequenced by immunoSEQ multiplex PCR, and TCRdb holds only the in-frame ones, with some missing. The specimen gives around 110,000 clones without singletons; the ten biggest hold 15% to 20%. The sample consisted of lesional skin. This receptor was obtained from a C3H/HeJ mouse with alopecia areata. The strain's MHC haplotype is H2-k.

The CDR3 bases that were read are TGTGCCAGCGGTCGGGACAGTGATAACGAA. Protein sequence: CASGRDSDNE. The entire CDR3 reads CASGRDSDNERLFF. The chain couples TRBV13-2 to TRBJ1-4, with TRBD1 identical over 7 bases. The read comes to an end 4 residues before the CDR3 does, leaving the germline J gene to fill in the end. The CDR3 contains 14 residues. CDR1 is NNHNN, CDR2 SYGAGS, per germline (reference sequence). The junction had 5 bases not matched to a gene; V was cut back by 4 bases and J by 5 bases.